This T cell receptor (beta chain) was captured by sequencing in a study of blood T cells in healthy people across ages. Study-wide background: Capture via template switching afforded approximately one barcoded beta molecule per two T cells.

Broader study findings: Total diversity from one million sequenced T cells was likely underestimated. Both higher diversity and more naive CD4+ cells marked long-lived donors when set against aged donors. Using unsorted PBMCs precluded a conclusive naive versus antigen-experienced comparison.

A second PCR, run for roughly 7 to 11 cycles, used a sample-barcoded 5' primer plus a J-beta primer mix. In TCRdb, the 5' RACE reads were re-called with MiXCR into one record per CDR3 protein. The sample yields fewer than 1,000,000 distinct CDR3 sequences, roughly 44% seen once. A word on this clonotype: Its antigen remains unknown.

Trimming took 5 bases from V and 6 from J, leaving 5 bases between them. The CDR3 is 10 amino acids. Material: blood. This chain joins TRBV12-3 or TRBV12-4 and TRBJ2-7; D uncertain. The TCR comes from a man between 60 and 75 years old in good health. The CDR3 loop is CASSTSEQYF. The CDR3 DNA is TGTGCCAGCAGTACCTCCGAGCAGTACTTC.